The sequence of this T cell receptor (beta chain) was determined in a study of identical twins. This clonotype turned up a few times. This CDR3 has 14 amino acids. Germline-derived CDR1 and CDR2 are DFQATT and SNEGSKA (reference sequence). The J segment lost 3 bases and the V segment lost 6 bases, leaving 8 bases of the junction unmatched. Each cDNA held unique molecular identifiers, and template switching gave it a universal primer site. TCRdb processed the 5' RACE reads anew with MiXCR; each CDR3 protein has one entry. The repertoire has about 490,000 distinct CDR3 sequences, around 15% of them found once; the top ten carry roughly 0.43%. These data are also associated with another study on yellow fever vaccine responses in identical twins.

This receptor was taken from a woman aged 18-29 years in good health. The chain joins TRBV20-1 to TRBJ2-5, with 9 bases aligning to TRBD1. The sample was CD4+ T cells sorted from blood. The CDR3 DNA sequence: TGCAGTGCCCCCCGGGACAGGGCGAAAGAGACCCAGTACTTC. It specifies CSAPRDRAKETQYF.